This T cell receptor (beta chain) comes out of a study of T cell responses to AZD1222 COVID-19 vaccine (dated by TCRdb to 2020 to 2023). With regard to the full study: A total of just over 230 trial participants underwent TCR sequencing, of whom around 200 received two doses of AZD1222 and about 25 received two doses of the MenACWY control vaccine. Trial participants were enrolled by age into 18-55, 56-69 and 70-plus year subgroups, with about 150, 27 and 61 TCR-sequenced participants respectively.

The CDR3 regions of human TCRbeta chains were analyzed by immunosequencing. From the authors' description of their analysis: TCRs in the repertoires were compared against a reference library of SARS-CoV-2-specific TCRs that had been generated with the MIRA antigen-specificity platform. Breadth was defined as the fraction of unique TCRs that were SARS-CoV-2-associated. Depth was defined as the fraction of total T cells that were SARS-CoV-2-associated. Using the MIRA data, each spike-specific TCR was mapped to the spike region that the TCR reacts to and placed in a CD4 or CD8 class. Log10-transformed breadth and depth values were compared by one-way ANOVA with Sidak's multiple comparisons tests. TCRdb holds this immuneACCESS table with in-frame rearrangements only. Some clones are missing; in checked studies, unresolved V genes explain under half, and the rest has no known cause. V, J and clone size are taken as reported in that table, and D and trimming were inferred from the DNA itself. For this sample there are approximately 150,000 clones; 85% to 95% appear just once. The top ten hold 12% of the sample.

Turning to this clone: Its binding antigen is unknown. Nothing much larger sits one base from this clone, and base qualities are not available.

The full study reports these points: After two AZD1222 doses, both the breadth and the depth of spike-specific TCRs were significantly higher than at day 0 and than in MenACWY recipients. Participants were mostly white British, with more females than males. The authors suggested clonal diversity may have been underestimated. Nearly half of unique spike-specific TCRs reportedly recognized epitopes outside regions mutated in the B.1.351 and B.1.1.7 variants. The vaccine-associated CD4 TCRs covered the entire spike protein, and the dominant responses fell in regions 160-218 and 743-854. Only five or six AZD1222 recipients were SARS-CoV-2 seropositive at baseline, limiting conclusions about previously exposed vaccinees. No day 14 peak-response samples were available, so repertoires were characterized only after the peak T cell response. In the small 56-69-year group, the increase in depth fell short of significance, most likely because of low power.

The sample's time point label is to be understood as: sample from adult after SARS-CoV-2 infection, after symptom onset. Two convalescent COVID-19 patients, sampled after symptom onset from adults with prior SARS-CoV-2 infection, were also TCR-sequenced for comparison. From the cysteine up to the phenylalanine, the CDR3 has a length of 12 residues. The retained sequence is limited to the CDR3, 36 bases, with the frame set at the first base. The junction shows trimming of 8 bases on V and 9 bases on J, plus 17 bases between the germline ends. The germline V gene supplies CDR1 MDHEN and CDR2 SYDVKM. Source: peripheral blood, taken after recovery from COVID-19. This receptor was identified in an adult who had recovered from COVID-19. The sequence joins TRBV28 to TRBJ2-7, with the identity of the D gene unclear. The bases read TGTGCCAGCGGAGACCCCCTACTGGGGCAGTACTTC. This codes for CASGDPLLGQYF.